Following are 32 T cell receptor beta chains from one sample sequenced in a study of T cells in Graves' hyperthyroidism and ophthalmopathy. RNA transcripts provided the source from which TCR beta CDR3 regions were amplified. The primer set for the first-round RT-PCR of the TCR CDR3 was HTBI. Each CDR3 protein gets one entry after TCRdb re-called the multiplex PCR reads with MiXCR. The table lists 600,000 to 650,000 distinct CDR3 sequences, under 20% of them singletons. The sample taken for sequencing was blood. The receptors were sampled from a woman in her thirties with Graves' hyperthyroidism.

This clonotype came up many times. The V and J genes are TRBV3-1 and TRBJ2-2; no reliable D call. The germline gives CDR1 LGHDT, CDR2 YNNKEL (reference sequence). The CDR3 has 12 amino acids. Trimming took off 4 bases at V and 3 bases at J, with 3 bases between the two ends. The CDR3 is CASSRYTGELFF. The CDR3 DNA sequence: TGTGCCAGCAGCCGATACACCGGGGAGCTGTTTTTT.

At least ten counts were recorded for this clonotype. V usage is TRBV5-6 and J usage is TRBJ2-2; D is ambiguous. Germline V gene lookup returns CDR1 SGHDT and CDR2 YYEEEE. The ends were cut back, 1 base at V and 4 bases at J, with 8 bases in the middle. This CDR3 comprises 14 residues. CDR3 DNA sequence: TGTGCCAGCAGCTTGTCGGAATTCACCGGGGAGCTGTTTTTT. This encodes CASSLSEFTGELFF.

This clonotype came up many times. The rearrangement uses TRBV3-1 and TRBJ2-2; no reliable D call. The CDR3 is made up of 15 amino acids. The V end was cut by 4 bases, the J end by 2 bases, with 11 bases between. Germline CDR1 reads LGHDT; CDR2 reads YNNKEL (reference sequence). The DNA of the CDR3 is TGTGCCAGCAGCCCCGCCGGCCTCAACACCGGGGAGCTGTTTTTT. It encodes CASSPAGLNTGELFF.

The chain combines TRBV30 with TRBJ2-7; TRBD2 matches at 9 bases. With V trimmed by 1 base and J by 8 bases, 6 bases remained unmatched. This CDR3 has 13 residues. CDR1 is GTSNPN and CDR2 is SVGIG in the germline V gene (reference sequence). CDR3: CAWSATSGFQQYF. Written as DNA, the CDR3 is TGTGCCTGGAGTGCCACTAGCGGGTTTCAGCAGTACTTC.

This clonotype was detected many times. The chain uses TRBV3-1 and TRBJ1-2; possible D gene TRBD1, 5 bases. There are 14 residues in the CDR3. Germline CDR1 reads LGHDT; CDR2 reads YNNKEL (reference sequence). Trimming stripped 6 bases from V and 0 bases from J, with 11 bases between. The CDR3 region is CASSRDRANYGYTF. The CDR3 DNA sequence: TGTGCCAGCAGTCGCGACAGAGCTAACTATGGCTACACCTTC.

This clonotype appeared many times. V usage is TRBV20-1 and J usage is TRBJ2-3; D gene uncertain. Germline CDR1 reads DFQATT; CDR2 reads SNEGSKA (reference sequence). The CDR3 length is 12 residues. Trimming removed 5 bases at V and 0 bases at J, with 6 bases between. The CDR3 here is CSAGISTDTQYF. CDR3 in DNA: TGCAGTGCTGGCATTAGCACAGATACGCAGTATTTT.

This clonotype occurred many times. V is TRBV20-1 and J is TRBJ1-1; 9 bases are a match to TRBD1. This CDR3 contains 13 residues. Germline CDR1 DFQATT, CDR2 SNEGSKA (reference sequence). CDR3 in DNA: TGCAGCGCCCGGGACAGGGCGAACACTGAAGCTTTCTTT. This translates into CSARDRANTEAFF.

In this sample, this clonotype turned up many times. The V call is TRBV20-1, the J call TRBJ2-7, with 10 bases matching TRBD2. The CDR3 is 15 residues long. CDR1 and CDR2 (germline): DFQATT, SNEGSKA (reference sequence). The V and J ends lost 2 bases and 1 base, in that order; junction bases with no gene match: 5. In DNA, the CDR3 is TGCAGTGCTAGACCCCTAGCGGGAGTATCCTACGAGCAGTACTTC. Its translation: CSARPLAGVSYEQYF.

This chain links TRBV28 with TRBJ1-2; TRBD1 agrees at 12 bases. V shed 4 bases and J 5 bases; nucleotides not matched to a gene: 5. Germline CDR1 is MDHEN and CDR2 is SYDVKM. The CDR3 sequence is 15 residues long. CDR3 bases: TGTGCCAGCAGTTGGGGGACAGGGGGCATATATGGCTACACCTTC. It specifies CASSWGTGGIYGYTF.

The chain has TRBV20-1 and TRBJ2-7; D unclear. The CDR3 runs to 14 residues. V shed 2 bases and J shed 3 bases, with 14 bases lying between them. Germline V gene data show CDR1 as DFQATT and CDR2 as SNEGSKA (reference sequence). CDR3 nucleotide sequence: TGCAGTGCTAGACTACCACTTAGTCACTACGAGCAGTACTTC. Encoded protein: CSARLPLSHYEQYF.

This clonotype has only a few counts. The chain joins TRBV20-1 to TRBJ2-3; 13 positions agree with TRBD2. In germline, CDR1 is DFQATT, CDR2 SNEGSKA (reference sequence). This CDR3 has 14 amino acids. V was clipped by 7 bases and J by 5 bases; unmatched bases: 6. The CDR3 nucleotides are TGCAGTGTCCAGACTAGCGGGAGGAAAGATACGCAGTATTTT. Amino acids: CSVQTSGRKDTQYF.

This clonotype was counted ten times or more. The rearrangement links TRBV20-1 to TRBJ2-3, with TRBD2 matching 8 bases. Germline values: CDR1 DFQATT, CDR2 SNEGSKA (reference sequence). This CDR3 spans 14 amino acids. Trimming at V came to 6 bases and at J to 2 bases, leaving 7 bases not matched to a gene. The DNA of the CDR3 is TGCAGTGCGGCCGGGACTAGGCCCACAGATACGCAGTATTTT. It codes for CSAAGTRPTDTQYF.

In this sample, this clonotype turned up many times. The CDR3 protein is CASSSSGVWSNQPQHF. The DNA for the CDR3 is TGTGCCAGCAGTTCATCAGGGGTCTGGAGCAATCAGCCCCAGCATTTT. V and J are TRBV28 and TRBJ1-5; D possibly corresponds to TRBD1 (6 bases). Germline V CDR1 and CDR2: MDHEN, SYDVKM. Trimming removed 4 bases from V and 1 base from J, with 14 bases in between. The CDR3 is 16 amino acids.

In its sample, this clonotype was seen many times. The chain couples TRBV3-1 to TRBJ1-1, with a weak D call TRBD1 (6 bases). The CDR3 has 16 amino acids. CDR1 and CDR2 from the germline V gene are LGHDT and YNNKEL (reference sequence). V was shortened by 2 bases and J by 3 bases, with 16 bases between the two germline ends. CDR3 DNA: TGTGCCAGCAGCCAACACCAGACAGGAGGTTACACTGAAGCTTTCTTT. Residues: CASSQHQTGGYTEAFF.

This clonotype was counted only a few times. The chain is built from TRBV5-6 and TRBJ1-2; a weak D match, TRBD1 (5 bases). V dropped 6 bases and J dropped 6 bases, with 18 bases sitting between them. The CDR3 has 14 residues. Germline CDR1 SGHDT, CDR2 YYEEEE. CDR3 sequence: CASIPLGRQDGYTF. The CDR3 DNA reads as TGTGCCAGCATCCCCCTGGGGCGCCAGGATGGCTACACCTTC.

This clonotype was seen a few times. The V gene is TRBV6-1, the J gene TRBJ1-1; 7 bases are a match to TRBD1. This CDR3 region has 14 residues. The V and J ends lost 6 bases and 6 bases, in that order; junction bases with no gene match: 10. The V gene's germline CDR1 is MNHNS and CDR2 SASEGT. The CDR3 loop reads CASSPAYTGAEAFF. The CDR3 bases are TGTGCCAGCAGCCCGGCCTACACAGGGGCTGAAGCTTTCTTT.

This clonotype was seen a handful of times. The chain recombines TRBV20-1 with TRBJ2-7; D uncertain. V dropped 0 bases and J dropped 9 bases, with 12 bases sitting between them. From germline, CDR1 is DFQATT and CDR2 SNEGSKA (reference sequence). CDR3 size: 12 residues. The CDR3 here is CSARDPKLRQYF. The CDR3 nucleotides are TGCAGTGCTAGAGATCCGAAACTTAGGCAGTACTTC.

A word on this clonotype: A much larger clone sits a single nucleotide away, making a read error possible. V gene TRBV20-1 combines with J gene TRBJ2-1; 10 bases align to TRBD2. The V segment lost 5 bases and the J segment 9 bases; nucleotides outside the gene matches: 13. The CDR3 sequence is 15 residues long. Germline V gene sequence: CDR1 DFQATT, CDR2 SNEGSKA (reference sequence). The CDR3 spells CSAHRAGGVTTEQFF. The CDR3 nucleotides are TGCAGTGCTCACAGAGCGGGAGGGGTTACGACTGAGCAGTTCTTC.

There are many counts of this clonotype. The chain uses TRBV2 and TRBJ1-1; D possibly corresponds to TRBD1 (6 bases). Germline lookup yields CDR1 SNHLY and CDR2 FYNNEI. V lost 1 base to trimming and J lost 8 bases, with 8 bases between them. The CDR3 totals 12 residues. In nucleotides, the CDR3 is TGTGCCAGCAGTGAAGGGGGGCGCGAAGCTTTCTTT. As protein: CASSEGGREAFF.

This clonotype was observed at least ten times. The chain has TRBV15 and TRBJ1-1; no clear D gene. Germline lookup yields CDR1 LNHNV and CDR2 YYDKDF (reference sequence). V lost 0 bases, J lost 4 bases, and 12 bases lay in between. CDR3 length equals 15 residues. CDR3 region: CATSRDLISGTEAFF. CDR3 in DNA: TGTGCCACCAGCAGAGACCTTATATCCGGCACTGAAGCTTTCTTT.

As DNA, the CDR3 is TGTGCCAGCAGCCCGACAGACGTTAATGAAAAACTGTTTTTT. Protein: CASSPTDVNEKLFF. V and J are TRBV5-5 and TRBJ1-4; perhaps TRBD1 as D (5 bases). The germline gives CDR1 SGHKS, CDR2 YYEKEE (reference sequence). The CDR3 is 14 amino acids. V was clipped by 4 bases and J by 4 bases, with 11 bases between them.

About this clonotype: A read error may explain this, as a much larger clone is one base away. The missing conserved phenylalanine or tryptophan at the end of this CDR3 makes a read error likely. V is TRBV2 and J is TRBJ2-5, with 7 nucleotides matching TRBD2. This CDR3 comprises 16 residues. V gave up 2 bases and J gave up 4 bases; unmatched junction bases: 10. Germline V gene data show CDR1 as SNHLY and CDR2 as FYNNEI. CDR3 in DNA: TGTGCCAGCAGTGAACGGGTTGACCCGGGAGGAGAGACCCAGTACCTC. Translated: CASSERVDPGGETQYL.

This clonotype was recorded at least ten times. The gene calls are TRBV24-1 and TRBJ1-2; tentatively, D is TRBD1 (5 bases). With 3 bases removed from V and 8 bases from J, the gap between germline ends came to 15 bases. The CDR3 runs 14 residues. CDR1 and CDR2 from the germline V gene are KGHDR and SFDVKD. DNA for the CDR3: TGTGCCACCAGTGATCCCCCCCGCCGGGACGGCTACACCTTC. Its translation is CATSDPPRRDGYTF.

This clonotype was counted only a few times. The chain has TRBV5-6 and TRBJ2-7; either TRBD1 or TRBD2 may fit D (5 bases each). With 4 bases removed from V and 5 bases from J, the gap between germline ends came to 10 bases. The germline CDR1 and CDR2 sequences are SGHDT and YYEEEE. The CDR3 is 12 amino acids. The chain's CDR3 is CASSTRENEQYF. CDR3 coding DNA: TGTGCCAGCAGCACCAGGGAGAACGAGCAGTACTTC. The whole variable domain, filled in from reference TRBV5-6 and TRBJ2-7, reads DAGVTQSPTHLIKTRGQQVTLRCSPKSGHDTVSWYQQALGQGPQFIFQYYEEEERQRGNFPDRFSGHQFPNYSSELNVNALLLGDSALYLCASSTRENEQYFGPGTRLTVT.

This chain joins TRBV7-2 and TRBJ2-1, with TRBD1 matching 7 bases. The CDR3 runs to 16 residues. Germline CDR1 SGHTA, CDR2 FQGNSA. Losses at the gene ends were 6 bases for V and 8 bases for J; bases not matched to a gene: 16. The CDR3 spells CASRPPGQPAWDEQFF. Here the CDR3 DNA reads TGTGCCAGCAGGCCTCCGGGACAGCCCGCCTGGGATGAGCAGTTCTTC.

DNA of the CDR3: TGCAGTGCTCCTTCCGGACTAGCGGGAGGGTCGACCTACAATGAGCAGTTCTTC. The encoded protein is CSAPSGLAGGSTYNEQFF. The rearrangement joins TRBV20-1 to TRBJ2-1; TRBD2 matches at 15 bases. V gave up 5 bases and J gave up 2 bases; unmatched junction bases: 10. The CDR3 length is 18 residues. Germline assignment: CDR1 DFQATT and CDR2 SNEGSKA (reference sequence).

This clonotype was seen at least ten times. The rearrangement joins TRBV7-9 to TRBJ2-7; TRBD1 aligns across 8 bases. Trimming removed 0 bases from V and 4 bases from J; junction bases left unmatched: 5. The CDR3 loop spans 15 amino acids. CDR1 and CDR2 (germline): SEHNR, FQNEAQ (reference sequence). The CDR3 sequence: CASSLALGQEYEQYF. The CDR3, as DNA: TGTGCCAGCAGCTTAGCGTTGGGACAGGAATACGAGCAGTACTTC.

There are many counts of this clonotype. V is TRBV2 and J is TRBJ1-1; D gene uncertain. The length of the CDR3 is 14 residues. Trimming pared 11 bases from V and 1 base from J, leaving 17 bases between. CDR1 and CDR2 (germline): SNHLY, FYNNEI. CDR3 residues: CAGRPALTNTEAFF. The CDR3 DNA is TGTGCCGGAAGACCGGCATTAACGAACACTGAAGCTTTCTTT. Drawing the rest from reference TRBV2 and TRBJ1-1, the complete variable domain is EPEVTQTPSHQVTQMGQEVILRCVPISNHLYFYWYRQILGQKVEFLVSFYNNEISEKSEIFDDQFSVERPDGSNFTLKIRSTKLEDSAMYFCAGRPALTNTEAFFGQGTRLTVV.

This clonotype has ten or more counts. V and J are TRBV20-1 and TRBJ2-3; 10 bases line up with TRBD2. The ends lost 8 bases at V and 0 bases at J; junction bases unmatched: 2. Germline CDR1 is DFQATT and CDR2 is SNEGSKA (reference sequence). This CDR3 has 13 amino acids. DNA of the CDR3: TGCAGTTTGGGACTAGCGAGCACAGATACGCAGTATTTT. The encoded protein is CSLGLASTDTQYF.

This clonotype was seen at least ten times. The CDR3: CASSEKQSGRDTQYF. The CDR3 DNA reads as TGTGCCAGCAGTGAAAAGCAGAGCGGGAGAGATACGCAGTATTTT. V gene TRBV2 combines with J gene TRBJ2-3; 8 positions match TRBD2. The junction had 6 bases not matched to a gene; V was cut back by 2 bases and J by 5 bases. The V gene's germline CDR1 is SNHLY and CDR2 FYNNEI. The CDR3 is 15 residues long.

This clonotype was recorded many times. The rearrangement links TRBV13 to TRBJ2-7; a weak D match, TRBD1 (6 bases). The CDR3 has 15 amino acids. Germline V gene sequence: CDR1 PRHDT, CDR2 FYEKMQ (reference sequence). V lost 5 bases and J 2 bases, leaving 16 bases between the germline ends. CDR3 loop: CASSHNRVLAYEQYF. The DNA for the CDR3 is TGTGCCAGCAGCCACAACAGGGTTTTAGCCTACGAGCAGTACTTC. Filled out from reference TRBV13 and TRBJ2-7, the complete variable domain reads AAGVIQSPRHLIKEKRETATLKCYPIPRHDTVYWYQQGPGQDPQFLISFYEKMQSDKGSIPDRFSAQQFSDYHSELNMSSLELGDSALYFCASSHNRVLAYEQYFGPGTRLTVT.

This clonotype has only a few counts. The chain employs TRBV5-6 and TRBJ2-1; D might be TRBD2 (6 bases). V lost 0 bases, J lost 3 bases, and 13 bases lay in between. Per germline, CDR1 SGHDT and CDR2 YYEEEE. The CDR3 is 16 residues long. In DNA, the CDR3 is TGTGCCAGCAGCTTGGCCCCGGGAGTAAACTACAATGAGCAGTTCTTC. Amino acid sequence: CASSLAPGVNYNEQFF.